Listed below are T cell receptor beta chains from one sample, sequenced in a study of T cells of healthy individuals. TCRdb re-analysed the 5' RACE reads in MiXCR, keeping a single row per CDR3 protein. The sample shows 85,000 to 100,000 distinct CDR3 sequences, 15% to 20% of them seen only once. The receptor set was obtained from a human donor in good health. Each CDR3 is given with its conserved first and last residue. The D gene is left open where the match is weak. Not every row has a clone size; where given, it reads once, few, many or a size class.

TRBV6-2/TRBV6-3	-	TRBJ2-7	-	TGTGCCAGCACCCGGAGCTCCTACGAGCAGTACTTC	CASTRSSYEQYF
TRBV29-1	few	TRBJ2-5	-	TGCAGCGTTGTCGGCTTGCAAGAGACCCAGTACTTC	CSVVGLQETQYF
TRBV19	-	TRBJ2-7	-	TGTGCCAGTAGTGCGACACCCTCCTACGAGCAGTACTTC	CASSATPSYEQYF
TRBV4-3	-	TRBJ1-6	-	TGCGCCAGCAGCCAAGATGGCAGGGGAGGTAATTCACCCCTCCACTTT	CASSQDGRGGNSPLHF
TRBV13	once	TRBJ2-7	-	TGTGCCAGCAGCTTACAGGGGTCCCACTACGAGCAGTACTTC	CASSLQGSHYEQYF
TRBV5-1	few	TRBJ2-7	TRBD2	TGCGCCAGCAGCTTGGTACTAGCGGGGGGCTACGAGCAGTACTTC	CASSLVLAGGYEQYF
TRBV3-1	few	TRBJ2-7	-	TGTGCCAGCAGCCAAGGATCCGGGAGTACTAGCTCCTACGAGCAGTACTTC	CASSQGSGSTSSYEQYF
TRBV7-2	few	TRBJ2-7	TRBD2	TGTGCCAGCAGCATCACTAGCGGCTCCTACGAGCAGTACTTC	CASSITSGSYEQYF
TRBV4-3	many	TRBJ1-5	-	TGCGCCAGCAGCCAAGTCTTGGGCAACGGACAGCCCCAGCATTTT	CASSQVLGNGQPQHF
TRBV19	few	TRBJ1-2	TRBD1	TGTGCCAGTACCAATAGACAGGGGGACGGCTACACCTTC	CASTNRQGDGYTF
TRBV20-1	many	TRBJ1-5	-	TGCAGTGCTCCCTCGTGGACAGCCAATCAGCCCCAGCATTTT	CSAPSWTANQPQHF
TRBV7-9	few	TRBJ2-1	TRBD1	TGTGCCAGCAGCTTAGTTAGGGACAGGCGTTTGGATGAGCAGTTCTTC	CASSLVRDRRLDEQFF
TRBV3-1	-	TRBJ2-3	TRBD2	TGTGCCAGCAGCCCGACTAGCGGGGGCACAGATACGCAGTATTTT	CASSPTSGGTDTQYF
TRBV20-1	-	TRBJ2-7	TRBD1	TGCAGTGCTAGAGGCGGGACAGGGGTCTCCTACGAGCAGTACTTC	CSARGGTGVSYEQYF
TRBV2	-	TRBJ1-4	-	TGTGCCAGCGGGGCGAGGTCTAATGAAAAACTGTTTTTT	CASGARSNEKLFF
TRBV5-1	-	TRBJ2-3	-	TGCGCCAGCAGCTCCTTAAATTTCGGCACAGATACGCAGTATTTT	CASSSLNFGTDTQYF
TRBV12-3/TRBV12-4	-	TRBJ1-5	-	TGTGCCAGCAGTACAGGGATGGAACAGCCCCAGCATTTT	CASSTGMEQPQHF
TRBV7-2	-	TRBJ1-2	-	TGTGCCAGCAGCTTTACTCCGGGACATGAAGGCTACACCTTC	CASSFTPGHEGYTF
TRBV28	-	TRBJ2-7	-	TGTGCCAGCAGTAAACCCAGGTGGGGGACCTACGAGCAGTACTTC	CASSKPRWGTYEQYF
TRBV4-3	many	TRBJ1-4	TRBD1	TGCGCCAGCAGCCCAGACAGGGGCACTAATGAAAAACTGTTTTTT	CASSPDRGTNEKLFF
TRBV5-1	few	TRBJ2-7	-	TGCGCCAGCAGCTATGACGGTTCCTACGAGCAGTACTTC	CASSYDGSYEQYF
TRBV7-2	many	TRBJ1-3	-	TGTGCCAGCAGCCCAGGACGGTTAATCTCTGGAAACACCATATATTTT	CASSPGRLISGNTIYF
TRBV29-1	many	TRBJ1-3	-	TGCAGCGCCAGCCTAGGAAACACCATATATTTT	CSASLGNTIYF
TRBV29-1	-	TRBJ2-7	-	TGCAGCGTGGAACTAGGAAGAGGGCAGTACTTC	CSVELGRGQYF
TRBV15	few	TRBJ2-1	TRBD2	TGTGCCACCAGCAGCCTAGCGGGAGGGATCGAGTTCTTC	CATSSLAGGIEFF
TRBV6-5	few	TRBJ2-7	TRBD2	TGTGCCAGCAGTTACTCGACTTCGACTAGCGGGTCCTACGAGCAGTACTTC	CASSYSTSTSGSYEQYF
TRBV4-2	-	TRBJ2-2	TRBD2	TGTGCCAGCAGCCAAGATAGCGGGGGGGCCGGGGAGCTGTTTTTT	CASSQDSGGAGELFF
TRBV27	many	TRBJ1-2	TRBD1	TGTGCCAGGGGACAGGGTCGGCTCTATGGCTACACCTTC	CARGQGRLYGYTF
TRBV15	few	TRBJ2-3	-	TGTGCCACCAGCAGTCTACAGGGTAGCACAGATACGCAGTATTTT	CATSSLQGSTDTQYF
TRBV7-2	-	TRBJ1-4	-	TGTGCCAGCAGCGGGGGAATGGGTGAAAAACTGTTTTTT	CASSGGMGEKLFF
TRBV11-2	many	TRBJ2-2	-	TGTGCCAGCAGCTTCTTGCCCCCCGGGGCGAACACCGGGGAGCTGTTTTTT	CASSFLPPGANTGELFF
TRBV2	few	TRBJ1-6	TRBD1	TGTGCCAGCGAGACAGGGGATTCACCCCTCCACTTT	CASETGDSPLHF
TRBV18	few	TRBJ1-2	TRBD1	TGTGCCAGCTCGCGAGTTACACAGGGGTCTAACTATGGCTACACCTTC	CASSRVTQGSNYGYTF
TRBV28	few	TRBJ2-2	-	TGTGCCAGCCTCCCCGGCGGGCGAGTCACCGGGGAGCTGTTTTTT	CASLPGGRVTGELFF
TRBV25-1	few	TRBJ2-3	-	TGTGCCAGCAGTGAATACGACCTCACAGATACGCAGTATTTT	CASSEYDLTDTQYF
TRBV4-3	many	TRBJ2-2	-	TGCGCCAGCAGCCCTGGTGGAACCGGGGAGCTGTTTTTT	CASSPGGTGELFF
TRBV6-5	many	TRBJ2-3	-	TGTGCCAGCAGTTACTCCCAACGGACTGTTGCAGATACGCAGTATTTT	CASSYSQRTVADTQYF